A single T cell receptor (beta chain) is shown here with its context. Its antigen is not known. The data were taken from a study of cytomegalovirus exposure and HLA in healthy donors. General study points: In a later analysis, most CMV-associated TCR beta chains appeared HLA-restricted. The authors enumerated some 160 TCR beta chains as linked to cytomegalovirus. The authors confirmed in vitro that three CMV-associated chains were specific for CMV antigens.

PCR used 60 Vbeta primers and 13 Jbeta primers. TCRdb's table, derived via immunoSEQ multiplex PCR, lists solely in-frame clones and lacks some. The sample has 150,000 to 250,000 clones, 79% seen once. CDR3 length: 13 residues. Germline trimming cut 5 bases from V and 1 base from J; bases unmatched to any gene: 5. Looked up from germline, CDR1 is SQVTM and CDR2 is ANQGSEA. The sequence was collected from a woman in her 30s in good health and CMV-seropositive. The sequencing sample was made of PBMCs. The chain combines TRBV29-1 with TRBJ2-7; 7 nucleotides agree with TRBD2. The CDR3 DNA follows: TGCAGCGTTTTCGGGGGGACGTCCTACGAGCAGTACTTC. Protein product: CSVFGGTSYEQYF.